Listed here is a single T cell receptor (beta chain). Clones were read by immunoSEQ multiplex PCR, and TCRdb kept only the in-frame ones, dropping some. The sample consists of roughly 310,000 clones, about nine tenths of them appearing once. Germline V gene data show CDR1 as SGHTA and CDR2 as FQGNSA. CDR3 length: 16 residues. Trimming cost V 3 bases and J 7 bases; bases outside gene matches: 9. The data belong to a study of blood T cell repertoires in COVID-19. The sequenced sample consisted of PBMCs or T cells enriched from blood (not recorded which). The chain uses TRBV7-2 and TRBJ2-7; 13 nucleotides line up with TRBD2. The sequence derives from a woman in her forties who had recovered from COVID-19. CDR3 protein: CASSLGLAGPPGEQYF. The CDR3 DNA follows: TGTGCCAGCAGCTTGGGACTAGCGGGACCTCCGGGGGAGCAGTACTTC.